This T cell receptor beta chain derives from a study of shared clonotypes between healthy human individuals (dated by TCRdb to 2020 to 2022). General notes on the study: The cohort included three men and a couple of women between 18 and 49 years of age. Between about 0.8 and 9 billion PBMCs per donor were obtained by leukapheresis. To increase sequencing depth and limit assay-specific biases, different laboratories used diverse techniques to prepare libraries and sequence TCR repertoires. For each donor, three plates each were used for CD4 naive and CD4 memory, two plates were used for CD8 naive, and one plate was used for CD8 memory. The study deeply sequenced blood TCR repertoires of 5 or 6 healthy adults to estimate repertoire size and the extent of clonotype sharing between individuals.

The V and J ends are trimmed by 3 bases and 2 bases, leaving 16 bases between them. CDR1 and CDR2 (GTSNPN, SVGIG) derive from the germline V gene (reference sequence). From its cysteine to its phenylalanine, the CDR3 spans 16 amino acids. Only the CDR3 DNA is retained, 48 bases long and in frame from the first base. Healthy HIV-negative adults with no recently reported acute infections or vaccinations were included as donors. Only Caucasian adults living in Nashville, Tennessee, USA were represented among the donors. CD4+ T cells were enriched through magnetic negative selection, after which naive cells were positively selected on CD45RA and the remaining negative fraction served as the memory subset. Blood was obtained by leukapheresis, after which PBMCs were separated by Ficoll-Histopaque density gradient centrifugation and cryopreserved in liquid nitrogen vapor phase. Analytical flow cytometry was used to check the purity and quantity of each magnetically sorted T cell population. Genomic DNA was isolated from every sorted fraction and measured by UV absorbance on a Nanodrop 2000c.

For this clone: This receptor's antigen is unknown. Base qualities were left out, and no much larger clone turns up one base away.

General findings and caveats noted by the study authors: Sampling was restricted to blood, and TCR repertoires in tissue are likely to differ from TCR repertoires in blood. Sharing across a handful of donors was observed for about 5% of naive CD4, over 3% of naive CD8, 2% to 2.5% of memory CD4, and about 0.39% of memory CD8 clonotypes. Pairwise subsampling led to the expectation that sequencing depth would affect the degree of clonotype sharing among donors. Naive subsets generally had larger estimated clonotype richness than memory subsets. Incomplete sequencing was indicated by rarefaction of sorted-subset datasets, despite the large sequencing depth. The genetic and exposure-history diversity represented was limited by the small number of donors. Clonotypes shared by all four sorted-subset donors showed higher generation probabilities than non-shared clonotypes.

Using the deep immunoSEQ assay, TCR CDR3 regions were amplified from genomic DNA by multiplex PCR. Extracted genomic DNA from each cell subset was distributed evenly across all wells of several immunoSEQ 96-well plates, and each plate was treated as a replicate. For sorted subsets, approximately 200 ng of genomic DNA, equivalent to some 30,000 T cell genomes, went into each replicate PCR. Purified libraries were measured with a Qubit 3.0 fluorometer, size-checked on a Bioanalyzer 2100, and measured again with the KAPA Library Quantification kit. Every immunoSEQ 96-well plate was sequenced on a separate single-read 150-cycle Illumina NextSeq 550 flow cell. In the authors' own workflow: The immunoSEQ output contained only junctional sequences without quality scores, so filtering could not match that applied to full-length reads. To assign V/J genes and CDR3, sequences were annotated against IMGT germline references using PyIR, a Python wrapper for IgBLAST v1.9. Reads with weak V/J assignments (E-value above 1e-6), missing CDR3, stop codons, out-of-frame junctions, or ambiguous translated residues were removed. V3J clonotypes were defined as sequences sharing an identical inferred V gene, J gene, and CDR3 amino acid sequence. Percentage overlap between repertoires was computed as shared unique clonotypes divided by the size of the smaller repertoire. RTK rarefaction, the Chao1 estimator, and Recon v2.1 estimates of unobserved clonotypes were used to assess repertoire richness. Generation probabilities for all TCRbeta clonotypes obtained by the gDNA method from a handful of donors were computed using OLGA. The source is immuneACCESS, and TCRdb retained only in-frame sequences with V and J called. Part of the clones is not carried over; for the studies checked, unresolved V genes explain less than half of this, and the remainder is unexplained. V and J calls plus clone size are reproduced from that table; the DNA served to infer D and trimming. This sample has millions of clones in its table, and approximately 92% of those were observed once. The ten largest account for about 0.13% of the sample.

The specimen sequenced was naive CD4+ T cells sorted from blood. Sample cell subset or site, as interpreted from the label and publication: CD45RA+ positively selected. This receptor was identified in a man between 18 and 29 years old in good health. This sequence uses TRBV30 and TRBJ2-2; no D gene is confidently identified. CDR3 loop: CAWRQAVSLNTGELFF. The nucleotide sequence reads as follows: TGTGCCTGGAGGCAGGCCGTTTCCCTTAACACCGGGGAGCTGTTTTTT.